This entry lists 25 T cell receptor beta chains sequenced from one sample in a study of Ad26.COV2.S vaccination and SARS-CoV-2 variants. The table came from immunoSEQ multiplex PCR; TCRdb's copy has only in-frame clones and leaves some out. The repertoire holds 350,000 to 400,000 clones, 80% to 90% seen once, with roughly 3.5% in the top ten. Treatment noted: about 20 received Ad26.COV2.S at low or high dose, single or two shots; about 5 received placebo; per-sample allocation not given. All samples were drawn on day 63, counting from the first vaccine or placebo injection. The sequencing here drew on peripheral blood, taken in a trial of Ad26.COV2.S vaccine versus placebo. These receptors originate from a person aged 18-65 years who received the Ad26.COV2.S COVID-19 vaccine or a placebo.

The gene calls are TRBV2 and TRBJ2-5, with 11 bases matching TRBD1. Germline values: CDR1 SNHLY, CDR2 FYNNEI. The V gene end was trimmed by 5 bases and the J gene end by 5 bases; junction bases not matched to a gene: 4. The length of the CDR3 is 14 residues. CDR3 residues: CASSWGTGGETQYF. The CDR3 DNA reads TGTGCCAGCAGTTGGGGGACAGGGGGGGAGACCCAGTACTTC.

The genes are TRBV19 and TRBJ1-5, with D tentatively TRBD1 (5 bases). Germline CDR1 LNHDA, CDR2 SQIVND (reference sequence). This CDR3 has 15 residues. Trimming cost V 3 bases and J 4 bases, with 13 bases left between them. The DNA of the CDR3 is TGTGCCAGTAGTATCTATGACAGCTTGAATCAGCCCCAGCATTTT. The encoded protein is CASSIYDSLNQPQHF.

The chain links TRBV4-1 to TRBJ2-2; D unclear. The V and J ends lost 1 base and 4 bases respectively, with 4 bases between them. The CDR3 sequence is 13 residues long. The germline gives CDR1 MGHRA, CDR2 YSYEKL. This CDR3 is CASSQVPTGELFF. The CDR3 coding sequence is TGCGCCAGCAGCCAAGTTCCCACCGGGGAGCTGTTTTTT.

CDR3 in amino acids: CATSGGAGKETQYF. In DNA, the CDR3 is TGTGCCACCAGTGGGGGGGCAGGGAAAGAGACCCAGTACTTC. J is TRBJ2-5 and V is TRBV24-1; the D call may be TRBD1 or TRBD2 (6 bases each). The CDR3 consists of 14 residues. Deletions cut 5 bases from V and 3 bases from J, with 12 bases between. Germline CDR1 is KGHDR and CDR2 is SFDVKD.

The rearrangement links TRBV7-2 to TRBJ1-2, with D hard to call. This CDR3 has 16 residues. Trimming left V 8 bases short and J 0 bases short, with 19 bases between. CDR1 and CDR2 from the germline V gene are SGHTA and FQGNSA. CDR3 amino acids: CASRPNALLANYGYTF. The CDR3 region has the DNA TGTGCCAGCCGCCCGAACGCCCTGTTAGCTAACTATGGCTACACCTTC. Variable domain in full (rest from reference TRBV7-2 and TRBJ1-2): GAGVSQSPSNKVTEKGKDVELRCDPISGHTALYWYRQSLGQGLEFLIYFQGNSAPDKSGLPSDRFSAERTGGSVSTLTIQRTQQEDSAVYLCASRPNALLANYGYTFGSGTRLTVV.

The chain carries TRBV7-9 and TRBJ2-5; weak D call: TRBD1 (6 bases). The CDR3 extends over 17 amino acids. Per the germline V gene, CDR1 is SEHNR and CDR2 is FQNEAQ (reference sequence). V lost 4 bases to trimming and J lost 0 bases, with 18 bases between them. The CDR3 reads CASSSRSGAPYQETQYF. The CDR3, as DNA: TGTGCCAGCAGCTCCCGCTCAGGGGCACCGTACCAAGAGACCCAGTACTTC.

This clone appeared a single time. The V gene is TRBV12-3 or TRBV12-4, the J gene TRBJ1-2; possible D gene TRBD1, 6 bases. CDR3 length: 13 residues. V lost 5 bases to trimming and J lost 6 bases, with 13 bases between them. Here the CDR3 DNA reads TGTGCCAGCAGTCCAACAGGGTTCGATGGCTACACCTTC. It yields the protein CASSPTGFDGYTF.

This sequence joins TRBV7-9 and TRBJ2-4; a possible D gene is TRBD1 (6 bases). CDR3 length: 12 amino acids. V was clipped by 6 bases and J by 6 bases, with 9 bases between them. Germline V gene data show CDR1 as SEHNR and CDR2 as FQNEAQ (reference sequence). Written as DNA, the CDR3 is TGTGCCAGCAGAGAACAGGGAAACATTCAGTACTTC. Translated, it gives CASREQGNIQYF.

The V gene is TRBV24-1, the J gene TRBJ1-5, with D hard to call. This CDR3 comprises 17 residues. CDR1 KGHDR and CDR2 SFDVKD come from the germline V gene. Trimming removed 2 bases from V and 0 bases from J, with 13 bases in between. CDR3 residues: CATSDYRYNSSNQPQHF. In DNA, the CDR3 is TGTGCCACCAGTGATTACCGTTACAACTCTAGCAATCAGCCCCAGCATTTT.

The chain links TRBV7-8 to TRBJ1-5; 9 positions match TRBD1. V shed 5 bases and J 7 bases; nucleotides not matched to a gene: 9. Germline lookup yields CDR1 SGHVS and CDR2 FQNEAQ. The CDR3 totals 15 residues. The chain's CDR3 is CASSLEGTGIQPQHF. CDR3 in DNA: TGTGCCAGCAGCCTAGAGGGGACAGGGATCCAGCCCCAGCATTTT.

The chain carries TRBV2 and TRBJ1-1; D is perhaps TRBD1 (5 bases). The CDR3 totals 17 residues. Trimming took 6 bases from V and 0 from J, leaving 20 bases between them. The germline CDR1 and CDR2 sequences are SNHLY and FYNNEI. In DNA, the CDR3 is TGTGCCAGCAGCGAAAGAGGGCGCAGGGCACTGAACACTGAAGCTTTCTTT. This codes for CASSERGRRALNTEAFF.

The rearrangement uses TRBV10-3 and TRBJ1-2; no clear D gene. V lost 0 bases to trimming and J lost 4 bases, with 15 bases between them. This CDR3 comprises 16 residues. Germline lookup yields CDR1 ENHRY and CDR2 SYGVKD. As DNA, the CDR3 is TGTGCCATCAGTGAGTCGATCTTCGTGGGAGGCTATGGCTACACCTTC. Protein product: CAISESIFVGGYGYTF.

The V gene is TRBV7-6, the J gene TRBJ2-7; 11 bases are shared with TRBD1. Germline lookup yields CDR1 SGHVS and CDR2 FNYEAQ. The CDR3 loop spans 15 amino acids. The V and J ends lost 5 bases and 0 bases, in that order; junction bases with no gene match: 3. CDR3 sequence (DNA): TGTGCCAGCAGCACCGGGACAGGGGGCTCCTACGAGCAGTACTTC. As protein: CASSTGTGGSYEQYF.

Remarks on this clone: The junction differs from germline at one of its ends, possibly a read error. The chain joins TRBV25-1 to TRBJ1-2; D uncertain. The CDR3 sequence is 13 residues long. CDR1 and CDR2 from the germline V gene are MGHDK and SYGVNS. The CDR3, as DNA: TGTGCCAGTAGTGATGCGACCTTCTATGGCTACACCTTC. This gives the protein CASSDATFYGYTF.

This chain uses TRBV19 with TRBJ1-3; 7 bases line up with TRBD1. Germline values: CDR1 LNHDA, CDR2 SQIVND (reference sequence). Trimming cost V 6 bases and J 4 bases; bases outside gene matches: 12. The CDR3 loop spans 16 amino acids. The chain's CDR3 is CASSTRRRGHGNTIYF. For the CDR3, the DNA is TGTGCCAGTAGCACAAGAAGAAGGGGGCACGGAAACACCATATATTTT.

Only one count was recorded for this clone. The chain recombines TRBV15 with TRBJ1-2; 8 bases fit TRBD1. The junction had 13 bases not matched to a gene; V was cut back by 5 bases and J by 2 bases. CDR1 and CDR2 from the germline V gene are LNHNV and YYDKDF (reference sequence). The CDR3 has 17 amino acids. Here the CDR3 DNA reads TGTGCCACCAGCTTCCGGACAGGGAGGGGGGCAAACTATGGCTACACCTTC. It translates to CATSFRTGRGANYGYTF. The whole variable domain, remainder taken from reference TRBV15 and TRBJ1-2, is DAMVIQNPRYQVTQFGKPVTLSCSQTLNHNVMYWYQQKSSQAPKLLFHYYDKDFNNEADTPDNFQSRRPNTSFCFLDIRSPGLGDTAMYLCATSFRTGRGANYGYTFGSGTRLTVV.

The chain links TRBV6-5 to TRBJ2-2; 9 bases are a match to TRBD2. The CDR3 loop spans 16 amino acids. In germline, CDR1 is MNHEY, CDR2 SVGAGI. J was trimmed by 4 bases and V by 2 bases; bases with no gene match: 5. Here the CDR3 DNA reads TGTGCCAGCAGTTACGATAGCGGGGGCCGCACCGGGGAGCTGTTTTTT. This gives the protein CASSYDSGGRTGELFF.

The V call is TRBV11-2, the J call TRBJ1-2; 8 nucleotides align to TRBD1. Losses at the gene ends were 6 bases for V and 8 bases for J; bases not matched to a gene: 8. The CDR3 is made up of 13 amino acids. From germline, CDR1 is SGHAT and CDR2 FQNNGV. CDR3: CASRRQGTEGYTF. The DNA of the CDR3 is TGTGCCAGCAGAAGACAGGGGACAGAGGGCTACACCTTC.

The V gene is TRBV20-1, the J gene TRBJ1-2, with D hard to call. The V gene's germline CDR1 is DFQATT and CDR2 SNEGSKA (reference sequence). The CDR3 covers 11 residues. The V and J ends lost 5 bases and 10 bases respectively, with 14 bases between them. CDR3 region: CSARRPLVYTF. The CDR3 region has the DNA TGCAGTGCTCGCCGTCCTTTGGTCTACACCTTC.

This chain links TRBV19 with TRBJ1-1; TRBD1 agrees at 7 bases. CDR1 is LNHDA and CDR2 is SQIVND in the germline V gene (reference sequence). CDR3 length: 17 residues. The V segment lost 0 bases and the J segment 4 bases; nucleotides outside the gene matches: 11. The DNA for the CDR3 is TGTGCCAGTAGTATAGATGGGGAGGGATACAGGGGCACTGAAGCTTTCTTT. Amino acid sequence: CASSIDGEGYRGTEAFF.

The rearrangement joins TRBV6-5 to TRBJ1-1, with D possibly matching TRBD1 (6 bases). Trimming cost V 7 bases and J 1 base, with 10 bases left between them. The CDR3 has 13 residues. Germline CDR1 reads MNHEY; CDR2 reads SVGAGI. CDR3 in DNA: TGTGCCAGCACACAGGGACCGAACACTGAAGCTTTCTTT. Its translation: CASTQGPNTEAFF.

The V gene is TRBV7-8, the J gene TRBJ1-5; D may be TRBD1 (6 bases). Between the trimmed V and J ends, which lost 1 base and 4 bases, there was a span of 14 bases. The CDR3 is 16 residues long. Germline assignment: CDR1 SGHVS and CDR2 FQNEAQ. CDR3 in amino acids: CASSLEGGGYNQPQHF. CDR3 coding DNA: TGTGCCAGCAGCTTAGAGGGGGGGGGATATAATCAGCCCCAGCATTTT.

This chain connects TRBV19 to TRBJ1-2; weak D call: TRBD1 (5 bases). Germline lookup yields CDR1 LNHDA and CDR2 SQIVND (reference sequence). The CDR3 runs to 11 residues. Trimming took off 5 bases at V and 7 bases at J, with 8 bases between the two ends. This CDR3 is CASSGGGGYTF. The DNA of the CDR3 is TGTGCCAGTAGTGGCGGGGGTGGCTACACCTTC.

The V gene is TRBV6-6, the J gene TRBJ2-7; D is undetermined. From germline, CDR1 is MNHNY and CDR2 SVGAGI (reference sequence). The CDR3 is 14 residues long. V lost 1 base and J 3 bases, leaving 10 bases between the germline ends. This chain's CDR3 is CASSYWGGNYEQYF. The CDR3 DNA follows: TGTGCCAGCAGTTACTGGGGTGGGAACTACGAGCAGTACTTC.

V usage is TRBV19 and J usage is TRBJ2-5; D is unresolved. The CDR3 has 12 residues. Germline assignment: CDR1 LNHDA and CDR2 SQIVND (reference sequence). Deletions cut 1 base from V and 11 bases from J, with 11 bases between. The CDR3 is CASSIGEVAQYF. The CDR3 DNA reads TGTGCCAGTAGTATAGGCGAAGTTGCTCAGTACTTC.